This TCR beta chain was sequenced during a study of cytomegalovirus exposure and HLA in healthy donors. This CDR3 is 14 amino acids long. J lost 3 bases, V lost 5 bases, and 3 bases had no gene match. CDR1 and CDR2 (germline): LNHDA, SQIVND (reference sequence). The PCR made use of 60 Vbeta and 13 Jbeta primers. Assay: immunoSEQ multiplex PCR; the TCRdb copy retains only in-frame clones and omits some. The data include some 110,000 clones; the top ten clones carry approximately 0.99%. The V call is TRBV19, the J call TRBJ2-2; 7 nucleotides match TRBD2. This TCR was sampled from a man aged 18 to 30 in good health and CMV-seronegative. The sample consisted of PBMCs. The CDR3 loop reads CASSLAGDTGELFF. The CDR3 DNA reads as TGTGCCAGTAGTCTGGCGGGAGACACCGGGGAGCTGTTTTTT.